This T cell receptor (beta chain) stems from a study of blood T cell repertoires in COVID-19. Study at large: From T cells, B-cell-depleted T cells, or PBMCs came the material, which was cDNA or gDNA.

Germline-derived CDR1 and CDR2 are LNHDA and SQIVND (reference sequence). The CDR3 has 15 residues. V lost 8 bases and J lost 0, with 11 bases in between. Authors' analysis steps: How many nucleated cells were present was estimated from reference gene primer amplification. Here immunoSEQ multiplex PCR was the method, and the copy in TCRdb shows in-frame clones only, minus some. V, J and clone size are those of that table, while D and trimming were read from the DNA. The sample has 50,000 to 60,000 clones, about 91% seen once. The source is a man aged 35-49 years with COVID-19, enrolled during active disease. Sequenced input: peripheral blood. The chain carries TRBV19 and TRBJ1-6, with D possibly TRBD1 on 6 matching bases. This CDR3 is CASSTGSSYNSPLHF. The CDR3 nucleotides read TGTGCCAGTTCGACAGGTAGCTCCTATAATTCACCCCTCCACTTT. Variable domain in full (rest from reference TRBV19 and TRBJ1-6): DGGITQSPKYLFRKEGQNVTLSCEQNLNHDAMYWYRQDPGQGLRLIYYSQIVNDFQKGDIAEGYSVSREKKESFPLTVTSAQKNPTAFYLCASSTGSSYNSPLHFGNGTRLTVT.